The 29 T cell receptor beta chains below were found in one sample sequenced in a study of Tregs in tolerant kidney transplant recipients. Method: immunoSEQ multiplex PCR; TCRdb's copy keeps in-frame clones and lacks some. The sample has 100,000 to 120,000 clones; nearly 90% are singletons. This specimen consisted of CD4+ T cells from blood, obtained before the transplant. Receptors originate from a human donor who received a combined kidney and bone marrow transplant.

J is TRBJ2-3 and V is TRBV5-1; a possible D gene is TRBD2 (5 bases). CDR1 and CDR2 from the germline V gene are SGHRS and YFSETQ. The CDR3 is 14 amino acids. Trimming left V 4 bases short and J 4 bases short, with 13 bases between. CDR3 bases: TGCGCCAGCAGCAAGACCGCCGGGGCAGATACGCAGTATTTT. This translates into CASSKTAGADTQYF.

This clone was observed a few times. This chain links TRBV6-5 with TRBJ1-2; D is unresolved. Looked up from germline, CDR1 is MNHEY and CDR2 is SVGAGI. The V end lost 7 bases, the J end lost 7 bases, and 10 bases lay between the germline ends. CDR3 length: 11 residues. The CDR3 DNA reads TGTGCCAGCAAAACAGCTTCTGGCTACACCTTC. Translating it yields CASKTASGYTF.

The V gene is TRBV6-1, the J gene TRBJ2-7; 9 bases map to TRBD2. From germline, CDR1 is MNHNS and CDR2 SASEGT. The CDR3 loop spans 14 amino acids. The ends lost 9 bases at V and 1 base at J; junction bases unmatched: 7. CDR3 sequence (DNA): TGTGCCAGTGCGGGAGGGGGGGATTCCTACGAGCAGTACTTC. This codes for CASAGGGDSYEQYF.

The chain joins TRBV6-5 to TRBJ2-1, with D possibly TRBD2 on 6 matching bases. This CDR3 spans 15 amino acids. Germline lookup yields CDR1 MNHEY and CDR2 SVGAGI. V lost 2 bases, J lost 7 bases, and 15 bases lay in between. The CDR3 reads CASSYAGGDGNEQFF. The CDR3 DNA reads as TGTGCCAGCAGTTACGCTGGCGGGGATGGGAATGAGCAGTTCTTC.

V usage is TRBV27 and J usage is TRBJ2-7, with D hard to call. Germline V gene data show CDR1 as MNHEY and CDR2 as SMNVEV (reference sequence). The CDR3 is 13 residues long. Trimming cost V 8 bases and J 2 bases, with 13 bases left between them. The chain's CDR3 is CASAEATTYEQYF. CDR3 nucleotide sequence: TGTGCCAGCGCCGAGGCCACGACCTACGAGCAGTACTTC.

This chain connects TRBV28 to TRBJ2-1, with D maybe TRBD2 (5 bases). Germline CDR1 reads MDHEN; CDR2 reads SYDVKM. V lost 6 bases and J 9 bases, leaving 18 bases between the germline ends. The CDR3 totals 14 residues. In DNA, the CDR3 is TGTGCCAGCAGATCCCTAGGAGGCATCCGTGAGCAGTTCTTC. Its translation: CASRSLGGIREQFF.

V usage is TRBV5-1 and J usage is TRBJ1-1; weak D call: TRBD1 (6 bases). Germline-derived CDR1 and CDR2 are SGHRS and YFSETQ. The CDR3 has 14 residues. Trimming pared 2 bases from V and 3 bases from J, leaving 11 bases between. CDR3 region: CASSLNRVDTEAFF. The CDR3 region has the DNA TGCGCCAGCAGCTTAAACAGGGTTGACACTGAAGCTTTCTTT.

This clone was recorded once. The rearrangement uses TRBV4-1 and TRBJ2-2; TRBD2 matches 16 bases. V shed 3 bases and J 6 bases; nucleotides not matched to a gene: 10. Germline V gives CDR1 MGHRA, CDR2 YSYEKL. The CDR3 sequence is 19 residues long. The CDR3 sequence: CASSQKGLAGGPSPGELFF. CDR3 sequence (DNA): TGCGCCAGCAGCCAGAAGGGACTAGCGGGAGGGCCATCCCCCGGGGAGCTGTTTTTT.

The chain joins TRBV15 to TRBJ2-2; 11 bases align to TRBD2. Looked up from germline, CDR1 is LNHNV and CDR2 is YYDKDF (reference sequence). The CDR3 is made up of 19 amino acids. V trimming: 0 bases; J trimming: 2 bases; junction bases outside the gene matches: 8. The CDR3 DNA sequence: TGTGCCACCAGCAGAGATCTGGCTAGCGGGGGGCTAAACACCGGGGAGCTGTTTTTT. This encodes CATSRDLASGGLNTGELFF.

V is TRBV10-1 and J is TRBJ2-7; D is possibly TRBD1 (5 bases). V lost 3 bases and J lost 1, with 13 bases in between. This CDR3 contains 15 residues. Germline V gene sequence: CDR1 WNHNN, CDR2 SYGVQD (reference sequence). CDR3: CASSDQGVGSYEQYF. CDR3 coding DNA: TGCGCCAGCAGTGACCAGGGCGTAGGTTCCTACGAGCAGTACTTC.

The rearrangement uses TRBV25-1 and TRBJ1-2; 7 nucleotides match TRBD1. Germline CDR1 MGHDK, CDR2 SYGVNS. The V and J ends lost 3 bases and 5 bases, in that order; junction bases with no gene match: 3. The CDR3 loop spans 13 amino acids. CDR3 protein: CASSDGTVYGYTF. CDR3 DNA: TGTGCCAGCAGTGATGGGACAGTTTATGGCTACACCTTC.

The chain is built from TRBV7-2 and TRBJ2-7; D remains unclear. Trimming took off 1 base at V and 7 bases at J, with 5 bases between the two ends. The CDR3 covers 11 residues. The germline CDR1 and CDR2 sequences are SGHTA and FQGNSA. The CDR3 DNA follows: TGTGCCAGCAGCTTAGGGGCGGAGCAGTACTTC. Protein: CASSLGAEQYF.

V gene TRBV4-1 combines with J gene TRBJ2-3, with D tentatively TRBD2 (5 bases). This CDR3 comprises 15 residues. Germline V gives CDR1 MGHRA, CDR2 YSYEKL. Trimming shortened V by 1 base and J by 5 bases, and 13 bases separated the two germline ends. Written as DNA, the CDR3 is TGCGCCAGCAGCCAAGCTCCTGCGGGTTTAGATACGCAGTATTTT. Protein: CASSQAPAGLDTQYF.

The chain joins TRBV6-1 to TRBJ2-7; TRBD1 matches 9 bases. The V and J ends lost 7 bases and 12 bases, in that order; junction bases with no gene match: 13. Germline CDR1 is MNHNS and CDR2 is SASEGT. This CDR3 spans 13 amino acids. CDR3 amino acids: CASTGTGRFTAYF. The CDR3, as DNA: TGTGCCAGCACTGGGACAGGGAGGTTTACGGCGTACTTC.

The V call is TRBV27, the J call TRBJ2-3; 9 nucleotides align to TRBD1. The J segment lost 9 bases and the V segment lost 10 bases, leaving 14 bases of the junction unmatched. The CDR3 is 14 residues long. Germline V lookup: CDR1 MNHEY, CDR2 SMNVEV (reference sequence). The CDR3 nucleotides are TGTGCCACCCGTGTTACAGGGGGCCCGGGAACGCAGTATTTT. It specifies CATRVTGGPGTQYF.

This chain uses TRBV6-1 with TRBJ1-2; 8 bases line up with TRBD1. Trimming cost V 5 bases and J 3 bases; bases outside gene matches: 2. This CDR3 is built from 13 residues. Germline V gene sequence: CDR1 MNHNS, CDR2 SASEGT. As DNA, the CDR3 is TGTGCCAGCAGTTCGACAGGGGACTATGGCTACACCTTC. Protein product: CASSSTGDYGYTF.

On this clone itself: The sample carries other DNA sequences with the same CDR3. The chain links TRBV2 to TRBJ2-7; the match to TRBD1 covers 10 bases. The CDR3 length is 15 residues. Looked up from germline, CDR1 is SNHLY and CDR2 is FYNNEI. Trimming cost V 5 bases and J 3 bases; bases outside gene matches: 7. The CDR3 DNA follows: TGTGCCAGCAGTCCCCGACAGGGGGCGAACTACGAGCAGTACTTC. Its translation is CASSPRQGANYEQYF.

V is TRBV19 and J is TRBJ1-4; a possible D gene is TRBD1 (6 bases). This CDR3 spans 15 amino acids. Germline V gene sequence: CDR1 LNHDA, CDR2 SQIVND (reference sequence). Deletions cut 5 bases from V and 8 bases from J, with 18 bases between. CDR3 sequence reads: CASSGRGGSDEKLFF. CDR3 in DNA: TGTGCCAGTAGTGGCCGAGGGGGATCGGACGAAAAACTGTTTTTT.

This CDR3 is CASSPGQAASYEQYF. The CDR3 DNA sequence: TGTGCCAGTAGCCCCGGACAGGCAGCTTCCTACGAGCAGTACTTC. This rearrangement joins TRBV19 to TRBJ2-7; the match to TRBD1 covers 7 bases. Germline V gene lookup returns CDR1 LNHDA and CDR2 SQIVND (reference sequence). V was clipped by 6 bases and J by 1 base; unmatched bases: 9. The length of the CDR3 is 15 residues.

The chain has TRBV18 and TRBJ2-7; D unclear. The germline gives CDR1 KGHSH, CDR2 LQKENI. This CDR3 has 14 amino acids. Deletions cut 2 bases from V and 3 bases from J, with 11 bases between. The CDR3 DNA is TGTGCCAGCTCACCAGGGCTTGGAAGCTACGAGCAGTACTTC. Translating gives CASSPGLGSYEQYF.

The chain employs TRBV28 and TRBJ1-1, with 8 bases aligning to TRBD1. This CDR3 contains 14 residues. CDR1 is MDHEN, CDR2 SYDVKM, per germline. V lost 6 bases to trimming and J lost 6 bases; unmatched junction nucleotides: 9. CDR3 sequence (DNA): TGTGCCAGCAGCTCCCCGGGACAGGCGTCTGAAGCTTTCTTT. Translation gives CASSSPGQASEAFF.

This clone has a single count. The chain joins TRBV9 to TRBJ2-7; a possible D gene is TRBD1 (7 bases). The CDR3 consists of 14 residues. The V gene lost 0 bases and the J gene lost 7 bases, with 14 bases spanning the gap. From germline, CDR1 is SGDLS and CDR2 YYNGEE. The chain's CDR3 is CASSVVEGAGEQYF. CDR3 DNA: TGTGCCAGCAGCGTAGTGGAGGGGGCGGGTGAGCAGTACTTC.

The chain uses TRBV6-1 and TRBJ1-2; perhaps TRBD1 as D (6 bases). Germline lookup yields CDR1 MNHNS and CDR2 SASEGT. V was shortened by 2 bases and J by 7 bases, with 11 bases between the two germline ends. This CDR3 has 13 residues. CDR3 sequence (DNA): TGTGCCAGCAGTGAATGGGGGCCCGGTGGCTACACCTTC. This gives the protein CASSEWGPGGYTF.

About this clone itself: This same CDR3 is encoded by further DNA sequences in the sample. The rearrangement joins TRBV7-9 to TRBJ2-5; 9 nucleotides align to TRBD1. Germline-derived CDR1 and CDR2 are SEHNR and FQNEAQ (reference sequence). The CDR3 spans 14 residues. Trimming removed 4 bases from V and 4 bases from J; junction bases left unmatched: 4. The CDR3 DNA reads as TGTGCCAGCAGCTCTCGGACAGGGGTAGAGACCCAGTACTTC. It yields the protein CASSSRTGVETQYF.

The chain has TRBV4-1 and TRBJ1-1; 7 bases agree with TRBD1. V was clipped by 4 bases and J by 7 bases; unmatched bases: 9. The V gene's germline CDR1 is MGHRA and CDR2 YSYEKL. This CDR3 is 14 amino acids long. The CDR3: CASSRGTDQIEAFF. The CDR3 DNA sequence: TGCGCCAGCAGCCGAGGGACAGACCAAATTGAAGCTTTCTTT.

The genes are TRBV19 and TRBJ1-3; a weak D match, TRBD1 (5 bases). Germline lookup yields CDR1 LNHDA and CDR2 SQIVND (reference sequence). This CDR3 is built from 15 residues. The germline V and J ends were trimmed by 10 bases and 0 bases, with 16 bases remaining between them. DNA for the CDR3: TGTGCCACTAGACAGCAACAACTCTCTGGAAACACCATATATTTT. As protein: CATRQQQLSGNTIYF.

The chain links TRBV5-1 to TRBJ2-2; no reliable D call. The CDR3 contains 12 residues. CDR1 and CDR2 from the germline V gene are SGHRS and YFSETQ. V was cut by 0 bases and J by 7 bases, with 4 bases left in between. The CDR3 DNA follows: TGCGCCAGCAGCTTGGAACTCGGGGAGCTGTTTTTT. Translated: CASSLELGELFF.

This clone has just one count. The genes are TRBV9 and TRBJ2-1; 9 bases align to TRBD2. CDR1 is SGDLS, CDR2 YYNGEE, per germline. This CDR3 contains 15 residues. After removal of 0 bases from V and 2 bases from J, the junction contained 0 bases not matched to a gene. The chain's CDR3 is CASSVGLAAYNEQFF. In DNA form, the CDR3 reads TGTGCCAGCAGCGTAGGACTAGCGGCCTACAATGAGCAGTTCTTC.

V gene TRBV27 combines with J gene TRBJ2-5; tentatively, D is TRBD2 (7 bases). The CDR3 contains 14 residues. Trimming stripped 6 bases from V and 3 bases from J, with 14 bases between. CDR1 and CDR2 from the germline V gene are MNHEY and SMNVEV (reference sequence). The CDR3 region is CASSPGGAKETQYF. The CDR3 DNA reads TGTGCCAGCAGCCCGGGGGGCGCAAAAGAGACCCAGTACTTC.